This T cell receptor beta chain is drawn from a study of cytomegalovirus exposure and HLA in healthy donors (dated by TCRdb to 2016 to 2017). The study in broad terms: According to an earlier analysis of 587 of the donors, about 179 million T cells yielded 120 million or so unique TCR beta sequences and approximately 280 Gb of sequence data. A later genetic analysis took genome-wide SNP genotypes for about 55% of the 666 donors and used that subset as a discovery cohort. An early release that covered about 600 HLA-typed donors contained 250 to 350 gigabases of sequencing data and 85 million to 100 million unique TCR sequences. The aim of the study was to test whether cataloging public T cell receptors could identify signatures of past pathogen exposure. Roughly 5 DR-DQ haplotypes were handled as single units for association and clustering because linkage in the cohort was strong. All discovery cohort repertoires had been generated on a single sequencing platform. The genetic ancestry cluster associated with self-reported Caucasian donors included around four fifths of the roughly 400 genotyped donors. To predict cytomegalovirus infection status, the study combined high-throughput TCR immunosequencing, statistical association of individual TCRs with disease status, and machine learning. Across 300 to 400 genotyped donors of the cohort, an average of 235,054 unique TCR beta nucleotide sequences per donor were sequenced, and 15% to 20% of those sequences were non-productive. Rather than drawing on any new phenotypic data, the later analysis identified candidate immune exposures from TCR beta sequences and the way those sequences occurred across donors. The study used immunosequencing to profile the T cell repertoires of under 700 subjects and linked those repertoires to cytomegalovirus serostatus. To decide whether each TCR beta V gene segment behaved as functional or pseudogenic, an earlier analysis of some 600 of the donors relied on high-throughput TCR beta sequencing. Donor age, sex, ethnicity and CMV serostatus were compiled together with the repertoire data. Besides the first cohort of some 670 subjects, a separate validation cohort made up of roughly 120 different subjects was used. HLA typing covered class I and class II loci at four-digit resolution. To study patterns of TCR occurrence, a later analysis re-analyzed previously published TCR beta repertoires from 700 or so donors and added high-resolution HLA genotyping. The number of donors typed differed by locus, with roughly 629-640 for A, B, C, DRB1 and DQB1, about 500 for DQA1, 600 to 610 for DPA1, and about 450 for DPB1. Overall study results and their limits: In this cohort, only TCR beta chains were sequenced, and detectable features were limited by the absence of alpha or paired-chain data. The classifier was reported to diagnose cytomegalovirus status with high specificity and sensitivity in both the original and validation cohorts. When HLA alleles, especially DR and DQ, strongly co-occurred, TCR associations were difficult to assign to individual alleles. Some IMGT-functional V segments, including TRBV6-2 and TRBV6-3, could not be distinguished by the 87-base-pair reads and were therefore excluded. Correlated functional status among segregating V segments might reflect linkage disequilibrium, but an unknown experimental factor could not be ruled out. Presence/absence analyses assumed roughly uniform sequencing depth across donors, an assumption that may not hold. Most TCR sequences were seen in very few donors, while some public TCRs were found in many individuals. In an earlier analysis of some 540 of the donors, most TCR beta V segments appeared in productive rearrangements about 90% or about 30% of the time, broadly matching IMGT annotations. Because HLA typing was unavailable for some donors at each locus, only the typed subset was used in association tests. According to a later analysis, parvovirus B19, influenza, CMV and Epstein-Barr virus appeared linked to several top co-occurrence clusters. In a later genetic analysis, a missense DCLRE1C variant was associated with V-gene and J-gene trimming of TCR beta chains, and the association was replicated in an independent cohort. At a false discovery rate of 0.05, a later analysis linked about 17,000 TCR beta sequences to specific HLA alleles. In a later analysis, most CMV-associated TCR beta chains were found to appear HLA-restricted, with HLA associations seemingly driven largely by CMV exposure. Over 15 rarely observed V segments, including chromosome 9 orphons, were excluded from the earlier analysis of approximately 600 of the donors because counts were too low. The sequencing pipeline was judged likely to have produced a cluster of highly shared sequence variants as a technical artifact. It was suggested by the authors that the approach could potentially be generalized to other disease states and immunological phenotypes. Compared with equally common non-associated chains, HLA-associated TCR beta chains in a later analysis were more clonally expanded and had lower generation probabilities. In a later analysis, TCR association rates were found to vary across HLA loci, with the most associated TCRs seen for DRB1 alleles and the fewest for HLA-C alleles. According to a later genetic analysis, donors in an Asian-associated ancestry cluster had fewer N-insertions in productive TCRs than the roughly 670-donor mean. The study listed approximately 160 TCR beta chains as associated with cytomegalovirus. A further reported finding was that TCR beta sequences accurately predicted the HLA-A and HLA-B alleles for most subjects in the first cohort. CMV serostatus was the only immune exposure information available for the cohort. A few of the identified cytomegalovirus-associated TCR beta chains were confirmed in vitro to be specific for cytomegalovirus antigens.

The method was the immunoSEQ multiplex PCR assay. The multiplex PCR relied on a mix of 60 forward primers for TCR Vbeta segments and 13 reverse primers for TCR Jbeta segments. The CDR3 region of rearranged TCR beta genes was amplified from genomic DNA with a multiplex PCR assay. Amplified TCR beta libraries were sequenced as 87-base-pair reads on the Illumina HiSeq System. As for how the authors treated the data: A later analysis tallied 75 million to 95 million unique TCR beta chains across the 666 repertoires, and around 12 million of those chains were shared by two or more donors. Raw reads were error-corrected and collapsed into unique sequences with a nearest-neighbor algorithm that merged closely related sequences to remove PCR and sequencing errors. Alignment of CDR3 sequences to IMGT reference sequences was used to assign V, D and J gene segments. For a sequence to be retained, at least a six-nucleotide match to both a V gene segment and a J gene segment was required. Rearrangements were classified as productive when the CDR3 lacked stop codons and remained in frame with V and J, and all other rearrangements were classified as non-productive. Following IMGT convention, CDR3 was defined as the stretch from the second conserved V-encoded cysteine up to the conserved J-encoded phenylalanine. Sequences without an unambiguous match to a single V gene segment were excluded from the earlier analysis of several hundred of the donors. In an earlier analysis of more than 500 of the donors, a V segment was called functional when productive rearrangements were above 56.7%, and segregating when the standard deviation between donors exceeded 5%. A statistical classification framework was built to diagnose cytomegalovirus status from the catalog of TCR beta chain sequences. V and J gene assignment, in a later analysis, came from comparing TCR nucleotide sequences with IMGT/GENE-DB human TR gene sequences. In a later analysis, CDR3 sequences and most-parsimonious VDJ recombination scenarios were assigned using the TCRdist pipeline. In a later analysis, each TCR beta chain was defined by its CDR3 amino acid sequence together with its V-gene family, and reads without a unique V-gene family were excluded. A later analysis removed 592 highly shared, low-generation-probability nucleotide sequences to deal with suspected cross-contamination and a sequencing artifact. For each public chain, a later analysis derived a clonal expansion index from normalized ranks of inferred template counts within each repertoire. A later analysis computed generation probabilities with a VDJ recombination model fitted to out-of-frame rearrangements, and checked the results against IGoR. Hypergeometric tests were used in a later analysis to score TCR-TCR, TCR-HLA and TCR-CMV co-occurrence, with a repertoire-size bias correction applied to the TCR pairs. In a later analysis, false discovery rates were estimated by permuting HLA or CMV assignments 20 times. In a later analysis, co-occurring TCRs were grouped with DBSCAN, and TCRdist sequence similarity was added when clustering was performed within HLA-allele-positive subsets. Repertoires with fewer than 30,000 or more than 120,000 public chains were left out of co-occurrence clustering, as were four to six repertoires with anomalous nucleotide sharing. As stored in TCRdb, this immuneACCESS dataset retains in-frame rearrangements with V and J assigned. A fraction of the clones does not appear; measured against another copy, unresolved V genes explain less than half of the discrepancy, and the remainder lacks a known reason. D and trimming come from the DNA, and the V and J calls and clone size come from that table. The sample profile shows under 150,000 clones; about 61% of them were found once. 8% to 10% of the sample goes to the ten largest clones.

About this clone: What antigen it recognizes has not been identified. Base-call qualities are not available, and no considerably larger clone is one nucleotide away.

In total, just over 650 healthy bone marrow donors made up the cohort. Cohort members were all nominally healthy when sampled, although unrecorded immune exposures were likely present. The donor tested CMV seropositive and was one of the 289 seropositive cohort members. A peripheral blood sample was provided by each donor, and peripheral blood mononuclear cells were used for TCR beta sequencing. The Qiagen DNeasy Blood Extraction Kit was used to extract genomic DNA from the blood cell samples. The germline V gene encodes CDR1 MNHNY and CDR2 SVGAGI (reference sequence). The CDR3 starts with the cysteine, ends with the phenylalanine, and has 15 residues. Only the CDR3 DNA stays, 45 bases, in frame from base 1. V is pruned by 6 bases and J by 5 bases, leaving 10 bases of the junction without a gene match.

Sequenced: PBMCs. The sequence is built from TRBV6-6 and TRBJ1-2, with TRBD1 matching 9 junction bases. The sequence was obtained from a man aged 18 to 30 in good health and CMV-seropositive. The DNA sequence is TGTGCCAGCAGACTAGGGACAGGGCTTCAATATGGCTACACCTTC. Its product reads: CASRLGTGLQYGYTF.